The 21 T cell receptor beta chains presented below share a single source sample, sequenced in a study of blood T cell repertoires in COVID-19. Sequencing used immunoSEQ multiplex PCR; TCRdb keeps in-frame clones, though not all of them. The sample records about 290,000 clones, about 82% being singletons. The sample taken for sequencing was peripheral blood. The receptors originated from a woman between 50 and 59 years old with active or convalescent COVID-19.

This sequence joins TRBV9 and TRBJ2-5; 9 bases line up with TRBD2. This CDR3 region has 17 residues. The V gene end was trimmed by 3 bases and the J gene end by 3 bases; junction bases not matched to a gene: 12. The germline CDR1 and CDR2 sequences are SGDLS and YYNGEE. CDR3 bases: TGTGCCAGCAGCGCGGCCCCTAGCGGGACGGGGGAAGAGACCCAGTACTTC. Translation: CASSAAPSGTGEETQYF.

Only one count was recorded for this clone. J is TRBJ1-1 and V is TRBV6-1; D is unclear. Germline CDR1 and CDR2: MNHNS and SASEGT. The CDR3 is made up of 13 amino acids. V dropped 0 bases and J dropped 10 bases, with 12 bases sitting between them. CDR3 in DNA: TGTGCCAGCAGTGAAGCCCGTCGGGGTAGAGCTTTCTTT. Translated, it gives CASSEARRGRAFF.

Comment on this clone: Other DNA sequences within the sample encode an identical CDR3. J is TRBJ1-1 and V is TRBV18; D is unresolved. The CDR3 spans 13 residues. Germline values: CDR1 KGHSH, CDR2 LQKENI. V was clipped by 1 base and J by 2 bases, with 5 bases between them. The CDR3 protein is CASSPRGNTEAFF. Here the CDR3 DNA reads TGTGCCAGCTCACCACGAGGTAACACTGAAGCTTTCTTT. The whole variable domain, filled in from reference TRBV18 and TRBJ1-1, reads NAGVMQNPRHLVRRRGQEARLRCSPMKGHSHVYWYRQLPEEGLKFMVYLQKENIIDESGMPKERFSAEFPKEGPSILRIQQVVRGDSAAYFCASSPRGNTEAFFGQGTRLTVV.

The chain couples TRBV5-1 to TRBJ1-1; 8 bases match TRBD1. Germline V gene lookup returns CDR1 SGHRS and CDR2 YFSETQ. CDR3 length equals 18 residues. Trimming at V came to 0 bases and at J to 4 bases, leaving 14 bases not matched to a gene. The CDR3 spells CASSLGGDSGGRATEAFF. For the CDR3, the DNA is TGCGCCAGCAGCTTGGGGGGCGATTCAGGGGGCCGGGCCACTGAAGCTTTCTTT.

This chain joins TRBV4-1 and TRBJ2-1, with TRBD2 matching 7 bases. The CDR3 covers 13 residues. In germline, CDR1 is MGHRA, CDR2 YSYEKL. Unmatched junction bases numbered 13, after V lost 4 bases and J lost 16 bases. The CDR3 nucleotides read TGCGCCAGCAGCCGGGAACCGGGACTATCATCCTTCTTC. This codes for CASSREPGLSSFF.

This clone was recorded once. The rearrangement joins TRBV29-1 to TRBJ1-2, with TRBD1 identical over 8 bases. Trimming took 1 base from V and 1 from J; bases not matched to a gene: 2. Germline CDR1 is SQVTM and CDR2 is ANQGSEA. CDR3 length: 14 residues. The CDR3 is CSVEADRVNYGYTF. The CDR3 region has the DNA TGCAGCGTTGAAGCGGACAGGGTTAACTATGGCTACACCTTC.

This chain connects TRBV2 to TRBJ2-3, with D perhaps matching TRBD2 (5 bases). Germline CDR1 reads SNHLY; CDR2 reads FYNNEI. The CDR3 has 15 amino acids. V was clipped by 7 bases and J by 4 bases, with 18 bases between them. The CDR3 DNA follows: TGTGCCAGCACCCCCATGCGGGTTTCGGCAGATACGCAGTATTTT. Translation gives CASTPMRVSADTQYF.

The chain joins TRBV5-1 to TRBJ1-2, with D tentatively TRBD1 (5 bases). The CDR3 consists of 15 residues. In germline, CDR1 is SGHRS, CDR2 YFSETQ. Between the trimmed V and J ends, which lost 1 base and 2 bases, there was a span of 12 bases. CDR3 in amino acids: CASSLFPRANYGYTF. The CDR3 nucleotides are TGCGCCAGCAGCTTGTTTCCCAGGGCGAACTATGGCTACACCTTC. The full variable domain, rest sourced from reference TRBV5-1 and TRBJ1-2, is KAGVTQTPRYLIKTRGQQVTLSCSPISGHRSVSWYQQTPGQGLQFLFEYFSETQRNKGNFPGRFSGRQFSNSRSEMNVSTLELGDSALYLCASSLFPRANYGYTFGSGTRLTVV.

This CDR3 reads CASSLPGTPLNTEAFF. CDR3 nucleotides: TGTGCCAGCAGTTTACCCGGGACACCCTTGAACACTGAAGCTTTCTTT. The V call is TRBV28, the J call TRBJ1-1; perhaps TRBD1 as D (6 bases). V lost 2 bases and J 0 bases, leaving 13 bases between the germline ends. The germline CDR1 and CDR2 sequences are MDHEN and SYDVKM. CDR3 length equals 16 residues. Full variable domain (outside the CDR3, taken from reference TRBV28 and TRBJ1-1): DVKVTQSSRYLVKRTGEKVFLECVQDMDHENMFWYRQDPGLGLRLIYFSYDVKMKEKGDIPEGYSVSREKKERFSLILESASTNQTSMYLCASSLPGTPLNTEAFFGQGTRLTVV.

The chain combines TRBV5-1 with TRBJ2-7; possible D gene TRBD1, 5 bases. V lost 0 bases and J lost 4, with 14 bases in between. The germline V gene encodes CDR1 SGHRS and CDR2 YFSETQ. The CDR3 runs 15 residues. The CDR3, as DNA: TGCGCCAGCAGCTTGGGCCCTGCCAGGGTGTACGAGCAGTACTTC. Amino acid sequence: CASSLGPARVYEQYF. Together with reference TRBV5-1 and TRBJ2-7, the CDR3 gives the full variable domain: KAGVTQTPRYLIKTRGQQVTLSCSPISGHRSVSWYQQTPGQGLQFLFEYFSETQRNKGNFPGRFSGRQFSNSRSEMNVSTLELGDSALYLCASSLGPARVYEQYFGPGTRLTVT.

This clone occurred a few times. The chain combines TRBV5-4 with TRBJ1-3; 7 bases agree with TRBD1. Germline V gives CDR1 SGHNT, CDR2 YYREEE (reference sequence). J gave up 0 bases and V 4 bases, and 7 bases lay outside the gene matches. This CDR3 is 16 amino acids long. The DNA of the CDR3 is TGTGCCAGCAGCCCGGGACAGCCCCGCTCTGGAAACACCATATATTTT. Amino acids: CASSPGQPRSGNTIYF.

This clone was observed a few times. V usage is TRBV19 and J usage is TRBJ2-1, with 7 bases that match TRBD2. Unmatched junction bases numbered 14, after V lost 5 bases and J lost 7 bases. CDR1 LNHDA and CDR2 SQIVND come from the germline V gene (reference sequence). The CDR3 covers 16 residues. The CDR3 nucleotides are TGTGCCAGTAGTCGGCGGGGCGGGCCGGGGGGAAATGAGCAGTTCTTC. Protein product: CASSRRGGPGGNEQFF.

As DNA, the CDR3 is TGTGCCAGCAGTTCCTCAGGGAAGACTGAAGCTTTCTTT. It translates to CASSSSGKTEAFF. This chain links TRBV12-3 or TRBV12-4 with TRBJ1-1, with D perhaps TRBD1 (5 bases). Trimming took 4 bases from V and 5 from J, leaving 11 bases between them. The CDR3 length is 13 residues.

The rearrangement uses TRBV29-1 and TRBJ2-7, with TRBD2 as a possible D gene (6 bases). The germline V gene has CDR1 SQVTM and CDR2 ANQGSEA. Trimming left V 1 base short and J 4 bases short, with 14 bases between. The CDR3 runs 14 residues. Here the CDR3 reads CSVEGWEAPYEQYF. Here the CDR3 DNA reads TGCAGCGTTGAAGGGTGGGAGGCCCCATACGAGCAGTACTTC.

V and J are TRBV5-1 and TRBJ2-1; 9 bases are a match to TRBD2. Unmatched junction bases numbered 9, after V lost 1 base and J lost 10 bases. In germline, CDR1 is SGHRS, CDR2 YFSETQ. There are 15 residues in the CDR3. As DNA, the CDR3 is TGCGCCAGCAGCTTGCTAGCGGGAAGCCGTTTGGAGCAGTTCTTC. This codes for CASSLLAGSRLEQFF.

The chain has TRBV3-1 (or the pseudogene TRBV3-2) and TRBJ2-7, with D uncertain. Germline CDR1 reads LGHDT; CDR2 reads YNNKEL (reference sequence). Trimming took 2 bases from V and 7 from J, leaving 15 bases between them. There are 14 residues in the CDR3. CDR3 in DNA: TGTGCCAGCAGCCAACTCCTTCGGATCGGGGAGCAGTACTTC. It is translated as CASSQLLRIGEQYF.

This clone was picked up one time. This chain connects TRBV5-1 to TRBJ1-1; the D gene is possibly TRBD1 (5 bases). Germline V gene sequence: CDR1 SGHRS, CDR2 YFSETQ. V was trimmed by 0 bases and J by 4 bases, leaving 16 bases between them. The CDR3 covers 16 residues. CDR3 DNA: TGCGCCAGCAGCTTGGGCCCCGACAGCTTATTCACTGAAGCTTTCTTT. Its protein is CASSLGPDSLFTEAFF. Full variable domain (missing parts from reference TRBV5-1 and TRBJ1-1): KAGVTQTPRYLIKTRGQQVTLSCSPISGHRSVSWYQQTPGQGLQFLFEYFSETQRNKGNFPGRFSGRQFSNSRSEMNVSTLELGDSALYLCASSLGPDSLFTEAFFGQGTRLTVV.

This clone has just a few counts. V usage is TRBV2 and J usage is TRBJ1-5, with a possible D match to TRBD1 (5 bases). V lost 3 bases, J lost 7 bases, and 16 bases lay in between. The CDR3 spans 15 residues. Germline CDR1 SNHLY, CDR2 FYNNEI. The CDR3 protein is CASSEDIRAGQPQHF. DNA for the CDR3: TGTGCCAGCAGTGAGGACATTCGGGCAGGACAGCCCCAGCATTTT.

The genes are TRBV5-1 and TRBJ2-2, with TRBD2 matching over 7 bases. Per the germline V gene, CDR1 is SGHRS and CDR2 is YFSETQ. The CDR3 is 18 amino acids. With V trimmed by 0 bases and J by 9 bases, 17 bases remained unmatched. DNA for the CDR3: TGCGCCAGCAGCTTGGCCGGGCTAGCGGAGAAAGGAACCAGGGAGCTGTTTTTT. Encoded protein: CASSLAGLAEKGTRELFF.

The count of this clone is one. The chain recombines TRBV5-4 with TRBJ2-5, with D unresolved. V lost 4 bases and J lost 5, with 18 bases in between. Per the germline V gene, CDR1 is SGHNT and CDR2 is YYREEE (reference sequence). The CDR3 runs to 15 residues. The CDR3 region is CASSDGSGYKETQYF. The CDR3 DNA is TGTGCCAGCAGCGATGGGTCAGGATATAAGGAGACCCAGTACTTC.

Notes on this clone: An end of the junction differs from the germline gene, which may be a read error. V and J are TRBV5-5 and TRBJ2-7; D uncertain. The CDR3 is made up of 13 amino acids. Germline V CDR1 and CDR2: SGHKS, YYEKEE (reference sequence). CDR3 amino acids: CASSLADPRQTCF. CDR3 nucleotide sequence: TGTGCCAGCAGCTTGGCCGATCCGAGACAAACTTGCTTC.